This T cell receptor beta chain emerged from a study of shared clonotypes between healthy human individuals. Turning to this clone: Its antigen remains unknown.

CD45RO-negative, CCR7-selected cells formed the naive CD8 fraction, which excluded terminally differentiated effector memory CD45RA+ cells. There were no recent acute infections or vaccinations among the donors, who were healthy HIV-negative adults. The germline V gene encodes CDR1 MNHEY and CDR2 SVGAGI. This CDR3 comprises 16 residues. Trimming at V came to 2 bases and at J to 3 bases, leaving 6 bases not matched to a gene. Study conclusions and caveats: About 5% was the fraction of naive CD4 clonotypes found shared across four donors.

In the sorted-subset replicate PCRs, 200 ng DNA, 25,000 to 30,000 T cell genomes, was used. The protocol was immunoSEQ multiplex PCR, while the TCRdb copy is restricted to in-frame clones and leaves out a portion. The sample records 800,000 to 950,000 clones, about 96% being singletons. The genes are TRBV6-5 and TRBJ2-2; the match to TRBD2 covers 7 bases. This sequence originates from a man aged 25 to 45 in good health. Sequenced input: naive CD8+ T cells sorted from blood. The CDR3 region has the DNA TGTGCCAGCAGTTACACCCACCTAGCGGACACCGGGGAGCTGTTTTTT. Translating it yields CASSYTHLADTGELFF.